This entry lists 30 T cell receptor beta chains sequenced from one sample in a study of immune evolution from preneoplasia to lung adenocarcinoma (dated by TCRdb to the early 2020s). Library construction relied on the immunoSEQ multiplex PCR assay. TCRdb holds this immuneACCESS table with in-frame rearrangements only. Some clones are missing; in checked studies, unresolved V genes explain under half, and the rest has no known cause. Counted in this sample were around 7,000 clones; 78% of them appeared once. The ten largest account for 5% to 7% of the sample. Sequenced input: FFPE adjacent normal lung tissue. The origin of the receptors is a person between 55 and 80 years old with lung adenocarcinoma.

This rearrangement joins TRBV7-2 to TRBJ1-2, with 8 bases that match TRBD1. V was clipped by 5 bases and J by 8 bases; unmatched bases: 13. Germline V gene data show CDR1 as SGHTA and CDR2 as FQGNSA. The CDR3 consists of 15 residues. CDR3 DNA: TGTGCCAGCAGCCCGCTTGCAGGGGGCACTGGGGGCTACACCTTC. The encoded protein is CASSPLAGGTGGYTF.

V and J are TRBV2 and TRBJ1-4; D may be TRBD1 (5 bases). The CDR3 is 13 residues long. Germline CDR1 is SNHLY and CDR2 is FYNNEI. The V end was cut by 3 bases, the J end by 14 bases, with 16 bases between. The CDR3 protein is CASSERQGTLLFF. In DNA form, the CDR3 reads TGTGCCAGCAGTGAGAGGCAGGGAACATTGCTGTTTTTT.

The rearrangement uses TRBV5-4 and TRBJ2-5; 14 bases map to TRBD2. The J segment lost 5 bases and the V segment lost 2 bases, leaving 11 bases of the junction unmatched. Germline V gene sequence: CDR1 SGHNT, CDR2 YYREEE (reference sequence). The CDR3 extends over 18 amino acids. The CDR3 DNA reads TGTGCCAGCAGCTTCCCCGGGACTAGCGGGAGTGGGGAGGAGACCCAGTACTTC. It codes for CASSFPGTSGSGEETQYF.

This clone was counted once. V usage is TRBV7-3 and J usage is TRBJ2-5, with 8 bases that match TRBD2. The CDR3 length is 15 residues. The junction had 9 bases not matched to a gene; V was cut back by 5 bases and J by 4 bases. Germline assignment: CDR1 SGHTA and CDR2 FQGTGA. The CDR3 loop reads CASSPGGLAGETQYF. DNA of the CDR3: TGTGCCAGCAGCCCCGGCGGGCTAGCGGGAGAGACCCAGTACTTC.

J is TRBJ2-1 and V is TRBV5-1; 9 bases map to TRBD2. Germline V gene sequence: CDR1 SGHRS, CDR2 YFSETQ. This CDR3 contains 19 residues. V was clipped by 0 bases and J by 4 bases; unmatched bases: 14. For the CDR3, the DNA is TGCGCCAGCAGCTTGGCTCTTAGCTCCGGGACTAGCAGATACAATGAGCAGTTCTTC. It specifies CASSLALSSGTSRYNEQFF.

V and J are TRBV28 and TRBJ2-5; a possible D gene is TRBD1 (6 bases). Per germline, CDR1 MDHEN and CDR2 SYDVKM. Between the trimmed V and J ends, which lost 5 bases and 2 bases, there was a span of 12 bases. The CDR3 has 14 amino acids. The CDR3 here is CASSRGQTQETQYF. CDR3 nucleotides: TGTGCCAGCAGTCGAGGACAGACTCAAGAGACCCAGTACTTC.

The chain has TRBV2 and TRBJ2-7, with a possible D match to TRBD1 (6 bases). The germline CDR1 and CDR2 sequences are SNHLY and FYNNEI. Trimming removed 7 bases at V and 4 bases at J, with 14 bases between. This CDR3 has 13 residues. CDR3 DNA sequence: TGTGCCAGCAATGACAGGATACCGTACGAGCAGTACTTC. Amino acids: CASNDRIPYEQYF.

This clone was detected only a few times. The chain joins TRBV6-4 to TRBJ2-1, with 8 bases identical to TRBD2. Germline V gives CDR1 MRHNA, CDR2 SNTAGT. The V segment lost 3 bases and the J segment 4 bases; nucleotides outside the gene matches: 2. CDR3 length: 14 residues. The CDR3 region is CASSDSGNYNEQFF. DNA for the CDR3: TGTGCCAGCAGTGATAGCGGGAATTACAATGAGCAGTTCTTC.

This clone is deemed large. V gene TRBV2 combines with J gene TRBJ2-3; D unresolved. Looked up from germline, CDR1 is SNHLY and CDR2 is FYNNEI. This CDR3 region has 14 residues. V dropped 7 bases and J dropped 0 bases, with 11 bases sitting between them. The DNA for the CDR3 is TGTGCCAGCAAGGAGAACTTGAGCACAGATACGCAGTATTTT. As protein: CASKENLSTDTQYF.

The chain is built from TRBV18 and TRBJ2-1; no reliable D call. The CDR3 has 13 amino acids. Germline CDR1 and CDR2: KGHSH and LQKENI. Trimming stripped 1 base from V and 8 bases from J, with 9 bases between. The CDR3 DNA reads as TGTGCCAGCTCACCACTTCTCCGGGATGAGCAGTTCTTC. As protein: CASSPLLRDEQFF.

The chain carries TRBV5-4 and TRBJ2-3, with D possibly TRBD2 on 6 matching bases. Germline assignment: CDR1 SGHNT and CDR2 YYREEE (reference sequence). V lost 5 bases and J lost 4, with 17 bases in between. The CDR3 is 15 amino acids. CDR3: CASRGDLTSSDTQYF. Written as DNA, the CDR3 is TGTGCCAGCAGGGGGGACTTGACGAGCTCAGATACGCAGTATTTT.

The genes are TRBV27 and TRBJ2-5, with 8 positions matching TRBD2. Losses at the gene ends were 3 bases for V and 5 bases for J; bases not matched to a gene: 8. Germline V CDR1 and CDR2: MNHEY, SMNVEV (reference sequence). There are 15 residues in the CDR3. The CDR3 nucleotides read TGTGCCAGCAGTTTGGGGAGCGGGAGCGGGGAGACCCAGTACTTC. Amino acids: CASSLGSGSGETQYF.

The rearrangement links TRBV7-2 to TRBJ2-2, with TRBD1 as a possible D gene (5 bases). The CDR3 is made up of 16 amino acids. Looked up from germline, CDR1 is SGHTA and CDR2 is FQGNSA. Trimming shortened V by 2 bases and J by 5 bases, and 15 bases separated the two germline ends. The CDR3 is CASSLIPSGQTGELFF. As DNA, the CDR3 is TGTGCCAGCAGCTTAATTCCGTCAGGGCAGACCGGGGAGCTGTTTTTT.

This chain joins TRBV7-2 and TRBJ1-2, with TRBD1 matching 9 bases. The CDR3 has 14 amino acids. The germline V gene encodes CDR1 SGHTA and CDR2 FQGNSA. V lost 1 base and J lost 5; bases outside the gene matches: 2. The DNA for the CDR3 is TGTGCCAGCAGCTTAGAAGGGACAGGGTATGGCTACACCTTC. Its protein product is CASSLEGTGYGYTF.

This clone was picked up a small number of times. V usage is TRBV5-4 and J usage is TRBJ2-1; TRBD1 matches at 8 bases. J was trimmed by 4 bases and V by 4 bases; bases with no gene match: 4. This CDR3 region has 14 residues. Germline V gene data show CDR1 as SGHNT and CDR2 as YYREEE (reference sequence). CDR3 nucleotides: TGTGCCAGCAGCCCCAGGGGGCTTTACAATGAGCAGTTCTTC. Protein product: CASSPRGLYNEQFF. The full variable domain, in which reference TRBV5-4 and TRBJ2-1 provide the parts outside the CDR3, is ETGVTQSPTHLIKTRGQQVTLRCSSQSGHNTVSWYQQALGQGPQFIFQYYREEENGRGNFPPRFSGLQFPNYSSELNVNALELDDSALYLCASSPRGLYNEQFFGPGTRLTVL.

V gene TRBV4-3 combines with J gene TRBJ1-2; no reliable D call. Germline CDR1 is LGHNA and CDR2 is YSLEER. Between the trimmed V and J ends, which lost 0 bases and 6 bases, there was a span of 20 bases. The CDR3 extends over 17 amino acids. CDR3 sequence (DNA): TGCGCCAGCAGCCAAGATCTGCGGGGATTGACGGGCCATGGCTACACCTTC. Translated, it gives CASSQDLRGLTGHGYTF.

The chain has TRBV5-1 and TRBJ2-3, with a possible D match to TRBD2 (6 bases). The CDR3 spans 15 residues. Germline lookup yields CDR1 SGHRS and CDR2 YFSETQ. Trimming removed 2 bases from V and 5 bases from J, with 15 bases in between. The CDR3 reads CASSLTGRERDTQYF. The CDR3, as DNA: TGCGCCAGCAGCTTAACCGGGAGAGAAAGAGATACGCAGTATTTT. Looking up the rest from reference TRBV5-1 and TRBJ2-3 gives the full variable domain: KAGVTQTPRYLIKTRGQQVTLSCSPISGHRSVSWYQQTPGQGLQFLFEYFSETQRNKGNFPGRFSGRQFSNSRSEMNVSTLELGDSALYLCASSLTGRERDTQYFGPGTRLTVL.

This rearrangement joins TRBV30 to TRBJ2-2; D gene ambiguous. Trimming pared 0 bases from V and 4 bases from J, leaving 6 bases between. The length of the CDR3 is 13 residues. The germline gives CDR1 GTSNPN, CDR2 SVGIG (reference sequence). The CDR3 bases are TGTGCCTGGAGTGTAAGTCTCACCGGGGAGCTGTTTTTT. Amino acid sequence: CAWSVSLTGELFF.

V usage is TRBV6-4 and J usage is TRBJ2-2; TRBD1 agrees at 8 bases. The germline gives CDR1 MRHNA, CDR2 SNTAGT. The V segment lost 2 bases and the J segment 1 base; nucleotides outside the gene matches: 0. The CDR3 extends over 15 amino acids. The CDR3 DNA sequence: TGTGCCAGCAGTGACGGGACAGGGAACACCGGGGAGCTGTTTTTT. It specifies CASSDGTGNTGELFF.

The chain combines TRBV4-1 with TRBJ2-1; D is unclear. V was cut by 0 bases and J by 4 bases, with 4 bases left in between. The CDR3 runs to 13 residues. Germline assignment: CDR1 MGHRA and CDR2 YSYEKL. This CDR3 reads CASSQDLYNEQFF. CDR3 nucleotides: TGCGCCAGCAGCCAAGACTTGTACAATGAGCAGTTCTTC.

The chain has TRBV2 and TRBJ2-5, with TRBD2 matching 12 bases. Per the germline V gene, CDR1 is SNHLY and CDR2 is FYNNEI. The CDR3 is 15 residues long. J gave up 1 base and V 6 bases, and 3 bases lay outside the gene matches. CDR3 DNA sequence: TGTGCCAGCAGGCGGACTAGCGGGACCCAAGAGACCCAGTACTTC. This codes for CASRRTSGTQETQYF.

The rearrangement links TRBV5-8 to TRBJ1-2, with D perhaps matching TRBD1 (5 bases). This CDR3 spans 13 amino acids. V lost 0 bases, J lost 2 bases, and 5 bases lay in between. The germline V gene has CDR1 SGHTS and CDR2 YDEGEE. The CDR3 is CASSLAGNYGYTF. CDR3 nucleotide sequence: TGTGCCAGCAGCTTGGCAGGGAACTATGGCTACACCTTC.

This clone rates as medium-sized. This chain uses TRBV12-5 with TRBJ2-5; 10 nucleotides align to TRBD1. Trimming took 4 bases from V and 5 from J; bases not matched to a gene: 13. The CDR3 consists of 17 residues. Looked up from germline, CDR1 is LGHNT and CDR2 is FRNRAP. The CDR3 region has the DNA TGTGCTAGTGGTTCGTGGGGCGGGACAGGGGAAGACGAGACCCAGTACTTC. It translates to CASGSWGGTGEDETQYF. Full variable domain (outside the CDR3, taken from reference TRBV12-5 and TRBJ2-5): DARVTQTPRHKVTEMGQEVTMRCQPILGHNTVFWYRQTMMQGLELLAYFRNRAPLDDSGMPKDRFSAEMPDATLATLKIQPSEPRDSAVYFCASGSWGGTGEDETQYFGPGTRLLVL.

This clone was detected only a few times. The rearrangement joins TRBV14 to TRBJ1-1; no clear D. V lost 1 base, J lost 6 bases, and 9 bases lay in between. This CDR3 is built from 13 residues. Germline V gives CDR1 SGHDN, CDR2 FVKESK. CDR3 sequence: CASSQANLAEAFF. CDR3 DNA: TGTGCCAGCAGCCAAGCTAATTTGGCTGAAGCTTTCTTT.

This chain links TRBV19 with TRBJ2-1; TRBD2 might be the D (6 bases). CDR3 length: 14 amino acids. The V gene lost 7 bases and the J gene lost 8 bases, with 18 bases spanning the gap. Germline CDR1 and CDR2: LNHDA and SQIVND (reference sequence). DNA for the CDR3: TGTGCCAGTAATGCCTGGGGGGAGGCCGATGAGCAGTTCTTC. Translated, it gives CASNAWGEADEQFF.

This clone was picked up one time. In DNA form, the CDR3 reads TGTGCCAGCAGGCGACAGGGAAGTTATACTGAAGCTTTCTTT. Its translation: CASRRQGSYTEAFF. The V call is TRBV11-1, the J call TRBJ1-1; 7 bases align to TRBD1. CDR1 and CDR2 (germline): SGHAT, FQDESV (reference sequence). Trimming removed 6 bases from V and 5 bases from J; junction bases left unmatched: 9. There are 14 residues in the CDR3.

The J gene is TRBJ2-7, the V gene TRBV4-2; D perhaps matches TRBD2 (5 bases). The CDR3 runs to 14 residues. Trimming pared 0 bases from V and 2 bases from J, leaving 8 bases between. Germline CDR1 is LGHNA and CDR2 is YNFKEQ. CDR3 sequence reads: CASSQDTGTYEQYF. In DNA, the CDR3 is TGTGCCAGCAGCCAAGACACGGGAACCTACGAGCAGTACTTC.

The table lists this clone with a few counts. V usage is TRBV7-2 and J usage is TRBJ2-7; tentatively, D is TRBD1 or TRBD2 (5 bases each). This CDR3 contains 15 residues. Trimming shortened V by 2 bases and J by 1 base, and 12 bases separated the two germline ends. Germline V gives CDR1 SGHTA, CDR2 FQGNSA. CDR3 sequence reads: CASSLNRDGSYEQYF. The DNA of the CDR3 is TGTGCCAGCAGCTTAAACCGGGACGGTTCCTACGAGCAGTACTTC.

The CDR3 DNA sequence: TGTGCCAGCAGCTTAACGGGCGACCAGTACTTC. Encoded protein: CASSLTGDQYF. The chain combines TRBV7-9 with TRBJ2-5, with D hard to call. Trimming took off 2 bases at V and 10 bases at J, with 8 bases between the two ends. The CDR3 is 11 amino acids. Germline V gene lookup returns CDR1 SEHNR and CDR2 FQNEAQ (reference sequence).

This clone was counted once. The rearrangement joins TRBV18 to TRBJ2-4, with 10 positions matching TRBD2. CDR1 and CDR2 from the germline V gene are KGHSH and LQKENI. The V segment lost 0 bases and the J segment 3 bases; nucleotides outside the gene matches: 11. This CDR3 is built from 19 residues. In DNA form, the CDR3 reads TGTGCCAGCTCACCACCGTCGCTAGCGGGAGCGGGGGACAAAAACATTCAGTACTTC. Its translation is CASSPPSLAGAGDKNIQYF.